This record covers a single T cell receptor (beta chain). The antigen remains unidentified. Generated by immunoSEQ multiplex PCR, the TCRdb table keeps only in-frame clones and is missing some. The sample contains 150,000 to 200,000 clones, about 90% of which appear only once. CDR3 size: 16 residues. The V and J ends lost 2 bases and 0 bases, in that order; junction bases with no gene match: 5. From germline, CDR1 is MNHEY and CDR2 SVGAGI. These data are taken from a study of T cell responses to AZD1222 COVID-19 vaccine. Whole-study findings and limits: CD4 TCRs linked to vaccination spanned spike, dominating at 160-218 and 743-854. Baseline seropositivity characterized only a handful of AZD1222 recipients. Following two doses of AZD1222, Spike-specific TCR breadth and depth rose. Clonal diversity may have been underestimated in mostly white British donors.

J is TRBJ2-7 and V is TRBV6-5; 9 nucleotides agree with TRBD1. This TCR derives from an adult who received the AZD1222 COVID-19 vaccine. Sequencing used peripheral blood, obtained 28 days after the second AZD1222 dose. CDR3 bases: TGTGCCAGCAGTTACGCAGGGACAGGGAGCTCCTACGAGCAGTACTTC. Protein product: CASSYAGTGSSYEQYF.